Detailed here is one TCR beta chain. In the source study's methods: In the immunoSEQ data, sequences were junction-only and lacked quality scores, so filtering differed. TCRdb's copy holds only in-frame clones and misses some; the assay was immunoSEQ multiplex PCR. V and J calls and clone size follow that table, whereas D and trimming were derived from the DNA. Of about 2.4 million clones listed, under 95% are singletons. This sample was taken from a study of shared clonotypes between healthy human individuals. The germline CDR1 and CDR2 sequences are MGHDK and SYGVNS. V dropped 4 bases and J dropped 4; count of bases not matched to a gene: 13. This CDR3 contains 17 residues.

This chain links TRBV25-1 with TRBJ2-3, with 8 bases fitting TRBD2. The source of this sequence is a man between 18 and 29 years old in good health. Some clones in this sample may be carry-over from other donors' samples. What was sequenced was naive CD4+ T cells from PBMCs. Described subset: CD45RA+ positively selected. The CDR3 protein is CASSGTRAGESPDTQYF. The CDR3 DNA reads TGTGCCAGCAGTGGGACCAGAGCGGGAGAAAGTCCAGATACGCAGTATTTT.